Following are 5 T cell receptor beta chains from one sample sequenced in a study of blood T cell repertoires in COVID-19. TCRdb's table, derived via immunoSEQ multiplex PCR, lists solely in-frame clones and lacks some. The data show approximately 270,000 clones, over 80% seen once. Input material: PBMCs or T cells enriched from blood (not recorded which). The receptor set was obtained from a human donor in a cohort exposed to, infected with or recovered from COVID-19 (not recorded which). The donor label of this sample is uncertain.

A note on this clone: The same CDR3 arises from other DNA sequences in this sample as well. CDR3 DNA sequence: TGTGCCAGCAGCCCACGAGGGAATCAGCCCCAGCATTTT. This gives the protein CASSPRGNQPQHF. The chain uses TRBV12-3 or TRBV12-4 and TRBJ1-5; D gene unclear. The germline V and J ends were trimmed by 6 bases and 4 bases, with 10 bases remaining between them. The CDR3 has 13 residues.

This chain connects TRBV7-9 to TRBJ2-5; 9 nucleotides match TRBD1. This CDR3 is built from 15 residues. V trimming: 5 bases; J trimming: 5 bases; junction bases outside the gene matches: 9. CDR1 and CDR2 (germline): SEHNR, FQNEAQ (reference sequence). CDR3 residues: CASSPKTGGGETQYF. The CDR3 coding sequence is TGTGCCAGCAGCCCGAAGACAGGGGGGGGCGAGACCCAGTACTTC.

This sequence joins TRBV2 and TRBJ2-1; D gene unclear. Trimming shortened V by 7 bases and J by 1 base, and 8 bases separated the two germline ends. Germline V CDR1 and CDR2: SNHLY, FYNNEI. The CDR3 consists of 13 residues. DNA of the CDR3: TGTGCCAGCAAAATCCCTTCCTACAATGAGCAGTTCTTC. This sequence encodes CASKIPSYNEQFF.

The chain uses TRBV30 and TRBJ1-6; D call uncertain. Trimming cost V 2 bases and J 9 bases, with 17 bases left between them. The CDR3 totals 15 residues. Per the germline V gene, CDR1 is GTSNPN and CDR2 is SVGIG (reference sequence). The CDR3 bases are TGTGCCTGGAGTTCCCCGAGGTTCGGTGGTTCACCCCTCCACTTT. It codes for CAWSSPRFGGSPLHF.

The V gene is TRBV10-3, the J gene TRBJ2-2; D uncertain. The CDR3 is 16 amino acids. Germline CDR1 reads ENHRY; CDR2 reads SYGVKD. Trimming stripped 2 bases from V and 0 bases from J, with 10 bases between. The CDR3 DNA sequence: TGTGCCATCAGTGAGCGCCAGGCATCGAACACCGGGGAGCTGTTTTTT. This encodes CAISERQASNTGELFF.